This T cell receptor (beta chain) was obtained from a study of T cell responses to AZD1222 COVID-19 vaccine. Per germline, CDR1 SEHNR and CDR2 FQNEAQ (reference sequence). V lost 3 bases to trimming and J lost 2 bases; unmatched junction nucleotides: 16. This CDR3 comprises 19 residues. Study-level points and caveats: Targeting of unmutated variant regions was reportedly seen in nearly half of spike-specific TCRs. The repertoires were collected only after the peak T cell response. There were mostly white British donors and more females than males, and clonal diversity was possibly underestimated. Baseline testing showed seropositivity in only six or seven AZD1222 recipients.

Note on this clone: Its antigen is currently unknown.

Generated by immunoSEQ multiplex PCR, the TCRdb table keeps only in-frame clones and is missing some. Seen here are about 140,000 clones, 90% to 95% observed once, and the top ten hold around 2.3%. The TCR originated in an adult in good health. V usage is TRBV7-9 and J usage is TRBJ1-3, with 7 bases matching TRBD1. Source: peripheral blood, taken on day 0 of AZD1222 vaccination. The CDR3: CASSLTGYFHRVAGNTIYF. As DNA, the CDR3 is TGTGCCAGCAGCTTGACAGGGTATTTCCATAGAGTGGCTGGAAACACCATATATTTT. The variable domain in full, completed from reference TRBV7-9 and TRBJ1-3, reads DTGVSQNPRHKITKRGQNVTFRCDPISEHNRLYWYRQTLGQGPEFLTYFQNEAQLEKSRLLSDRFSAERPKGSFSTLEIQRTEQGDSAMYLCASSLTGYFHRVAGNTIYFGEGSWLTVV.